The rows below give T cell receptor beta chains drawn from one sample of a study of cytomegalovirus exposure and HLA in healthy donors. Clones were read by immunoSEQ multiplex PCR, and TCRdb kept only the in-frame ones, dropping some. The sample lists approximately 97,000 clones; 73% were seen once. Sequencing was performed on PBMCs. The source of these receptors is a man aged 40-49 years in good health and CMV-seronegative. CDR3s include the opening cysteine and the closing phenylalanine or tryptophan. The D gene is left open where the match is weak. Size tells how often a clone was seen (once, few, many) or the class of an expanded clone, and some rows leave it out.

CDR3aa: CASRGQGASSGANVLTF; CDR3nt: TGTGCCAGCAGGGGACAGGGGGCATCTTCTGGGGCCAACGTCCTGACTTTC; v_gene: TRBV27; d_gene: TRBD1; j_gene: TRBJ2-6; abundance: NA
CDR3aa: CASRPGQNQPQHF; CDR3nt: TGTGCCAGCAGGCCAGGACAGAATCAGCCCCAGCATTTT; v_gene: TRBV2; d_gene: NA; j_gene: TRBJ1-5; abundance: few
CDR3aa: CASSLRQGAENTEAFF; CDR3nt: TGCGCCAGCAGCCTTCGACAGGGGGCAGAGAACACTGAAGCTTTCTTT; v_gene: TRBV4-1; d_gene: TRBD1; j_gene: TRBJ1-1; abundance: NA
CDR3aa: CASSLAGRQLNNEKLFF; CDR3nt: TGTGCCAGCAGCTTAGCCGGAAGACAGCTTAATAATGAAAAACTGTTTTTT; v_gene: TRBV11-3; d_gene: NA; j_gene: TRBJ1-4; abundance: NA
CDR3aa: CASRPSGLNTGELFF; CDR3nt: TGCGCCAGCAGGCCTAGCGGTCTTAACACCGGGGAGCTGTTTTTT; v_gene: TRBV5-1; d_gene: TRBD2; j_gene: TRBJ2-2; abundance: NA
CDR3aa: CASRTGTGYSPLHF; CDR3nt: TGTGCCAGCAGAACCGGGACTGGGTATTCACCCCTCCACTTT; v_gene: TRBV28; d_gene: NA; j_gene: TRBJ1-6; abundance: NA
CDR3aa: CASSQTGGFYEQYF; CDR3nt: TGTGCCAGCAGTCAGACAGGGGGTTTCTACGAGCAGTACTTC; v_gene: TRBV2; d_gene: TRBD1; j_gene: TRBJ2-7; abundance: few
CDR3aa: CASSLTAQGDEQYF; CDR3nt: TGTGCCAGCAGCTTGACAGCTCAAGGCGACGAGCAGTACTTC; v_gene: TRBV5-4; d_gene: NA; j_gene: TRBJ2-7; abundance: NA
CDR3aa: CASSMTGGDSPLHF; CDR3nt: TGTGCCAGTAGTATGACAGGGGGCGATTCACCCCTCCACTTT; v_gene: TRBV19; d_gene: TRBD1; j_gene: TRBJ1-6; abundance: NA
CDR3aa: CASSSGTGGHQPQHF; CDR3nt: TGTGCCAGCAGTTCCGGGACAGGGGGACATCAGCCCCAGCATTTT; v_gene: TRBV27; d_gene: TRBD1; j_gene: TRBJ1-5; abundance: NA
CDR3aa: CASSESSGGAETQYF; CDR3nt: TGTGCCAGCAGCGAATCTAGCGGGGGGGCGGAGACCCAGTACTTC; v_gene: TRBV13; d_gene: TRBD2; j_gene: TRBJ2-5; abundance: NA
CDR3aa: CASSQVVSPYGYTF; CDR3nt: TGTGCCAGCAGCCAAGTCGTCAGTCCCTATGGCTACACCTTC; v_gene: TRBV14; d_gene: NA; j_gene: TRBJ1-2; abundance: NA
CDR3aa: CSVPFRGGYTF; CDR3nt: TGCAGTGTCCCCTTTAGAGGTGGCTACACCTTC; v_gene: TRBV20-1; d_gene: NA; j_gene: TRBJ1-2; abundance: NA
CDR3aa: CASSARQKNTGELFF; CDR3nt: TGTGCCAGCAGCGCTCGACAGAAGAACACCGGGGAGCTGTTTTTT; v_gene: TRBV5-4; d_gene: NA; j_gene: TRBJ2-2; abundance: NA
CDR3aa: CASTPARGIDQPQHF; CDR3nt: TGTGCCAGCACCCCGGCCAGGGGAATTGATCAGCCCCAGCATTTT; v_gene: TRBV2; d_gene: NA; j_gene: TRBJ1-5; abundance: NA
CDR3aa: CASSSRLAGPSNEQFF; CDR3nt: TGTGCCAGCAGCTCCCGACTAGCGGGGCCCTCCAATGAGCAGTTCTTC; v_gene: TRBV9; d_gene: TRBD2; j_gene: TRBJ2-1; abundance: NA
CDR3aa: CASSLARYREAFF; CDR3nt: TGTGCCAGCAGCTTGGCCCGGTACCGGGAAGCTTTCTTT; v_gene: TRBV5-6; d_gene: NA; j_gene: TRBJ1-1; abundance: NA
CDR3aa: CASSPGTGGYQAFF; CDR3nt: TGCGCCAGCAGCCCCGGGACAGGGGGGTATCAAGCTTTCTTT; v_gene: TRBV5-1; d_gene: TRBD1; j_gene: TRBJ1-1; abundance: NA